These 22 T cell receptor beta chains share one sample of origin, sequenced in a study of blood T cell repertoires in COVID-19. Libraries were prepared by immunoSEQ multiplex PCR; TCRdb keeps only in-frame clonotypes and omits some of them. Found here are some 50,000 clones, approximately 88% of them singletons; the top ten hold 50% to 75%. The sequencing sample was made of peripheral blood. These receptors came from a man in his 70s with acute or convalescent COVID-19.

CDR3: CASSLGTVGGYTF. As DNA, the CDR3 is TGTGCCAGCAGTCTCGGGACTGTCGGGGGCTACACCTTC. The chain uses TRBV12-3 or TRBV12-4 and TRBJ1-2; a weak D match, TRBD1 (5 bases). Between the trimmed V and J ends, which lost 5 bases and 8 bases, there was a span of 15 bases. The CDR3 has 13 residues.

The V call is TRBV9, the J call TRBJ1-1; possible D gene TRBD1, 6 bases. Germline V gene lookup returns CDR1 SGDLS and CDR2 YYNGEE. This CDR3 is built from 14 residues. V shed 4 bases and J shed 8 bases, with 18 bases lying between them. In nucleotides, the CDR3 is TGTGCCAGCAGCCGGCAACTAACAGGGACGGAAGCTTTCTTT. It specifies CASSRQLTGTEAFF.

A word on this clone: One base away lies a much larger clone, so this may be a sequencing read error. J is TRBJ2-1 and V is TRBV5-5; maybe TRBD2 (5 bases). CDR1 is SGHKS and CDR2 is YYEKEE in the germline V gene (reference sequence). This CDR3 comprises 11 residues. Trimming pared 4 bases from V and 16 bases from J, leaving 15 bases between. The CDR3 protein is CASSGGLLGFF. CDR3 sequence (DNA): TGTGCCAGCAGCGGAGGACTCCTGGGATTCTTC.

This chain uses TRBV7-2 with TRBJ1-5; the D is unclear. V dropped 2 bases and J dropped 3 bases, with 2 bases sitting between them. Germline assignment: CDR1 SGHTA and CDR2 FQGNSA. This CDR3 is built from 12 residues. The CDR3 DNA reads TGTGCCAGCAGCTTATACAATCAGCCCCAGCATTTT. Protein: CASSLYNQPQHF.

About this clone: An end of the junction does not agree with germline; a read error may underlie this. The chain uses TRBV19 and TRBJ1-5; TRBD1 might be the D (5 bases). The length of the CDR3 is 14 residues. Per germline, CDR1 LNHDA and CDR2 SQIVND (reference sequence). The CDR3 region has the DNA TGTGCCAGTAGTAATACAGGTAACAATCATCCCCAGCATTTT. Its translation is CASSNTGNNHPQHF.

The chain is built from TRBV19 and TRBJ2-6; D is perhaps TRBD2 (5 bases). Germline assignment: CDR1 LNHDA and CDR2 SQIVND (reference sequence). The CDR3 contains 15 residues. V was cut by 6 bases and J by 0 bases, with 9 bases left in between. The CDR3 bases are TGTGCCAGTAGACGGGGTAGCTCTGGGGCCAACGTCCTGACTTTC. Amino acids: CASRRGSSGANVLTF.

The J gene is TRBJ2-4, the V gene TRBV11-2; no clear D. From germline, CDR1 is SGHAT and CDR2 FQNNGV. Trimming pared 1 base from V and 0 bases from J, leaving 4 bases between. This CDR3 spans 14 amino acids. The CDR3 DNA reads TGTGCCAGCAGCTTAGCCGTAGCCAAAAACATTCAGTACTTC. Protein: CASSLAVAKNIQYF.

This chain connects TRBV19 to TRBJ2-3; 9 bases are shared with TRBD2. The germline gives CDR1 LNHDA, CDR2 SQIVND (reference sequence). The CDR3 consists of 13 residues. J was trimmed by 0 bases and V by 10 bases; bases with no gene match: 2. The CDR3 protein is CAIAGDSTDTQYF. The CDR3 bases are TGTGCCATAGCGGGGGATAGCACAGATACGCAGTATTTT.

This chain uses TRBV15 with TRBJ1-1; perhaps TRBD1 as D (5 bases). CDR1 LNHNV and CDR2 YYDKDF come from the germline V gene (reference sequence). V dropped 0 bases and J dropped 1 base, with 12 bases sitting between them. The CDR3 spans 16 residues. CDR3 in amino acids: CATSREGGRANTEAFF. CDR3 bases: TGTGCCACCAGCAGAGAGGGAGGCAGGGCGAACACTGAAGCTTTCTTT.

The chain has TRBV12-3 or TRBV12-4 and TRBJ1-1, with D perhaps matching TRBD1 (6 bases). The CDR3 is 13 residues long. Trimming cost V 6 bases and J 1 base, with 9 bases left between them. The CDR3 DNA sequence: TGTGCCAGCAGACTGACAGGGAACACTGAAGCTTTCTTT. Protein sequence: CASRLTGNTEAFF.

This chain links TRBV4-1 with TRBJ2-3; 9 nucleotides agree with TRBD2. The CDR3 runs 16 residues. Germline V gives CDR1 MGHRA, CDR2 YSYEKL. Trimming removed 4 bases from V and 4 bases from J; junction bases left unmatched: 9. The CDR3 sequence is CASSPNYSGGADTQYF. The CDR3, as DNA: TGCGCCAGCAGCCCGAACTATAGCGGGGGTGCAGATACGCAGTATTTT.

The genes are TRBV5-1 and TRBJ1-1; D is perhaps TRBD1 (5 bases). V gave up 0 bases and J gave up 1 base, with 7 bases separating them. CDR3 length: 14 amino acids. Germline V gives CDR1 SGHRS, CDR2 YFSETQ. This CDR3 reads CASSLADRNTEAFF. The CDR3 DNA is TGCGCCAGCAGCTTGGCCGACAGGAACACTGAAGCTTTCTTT.

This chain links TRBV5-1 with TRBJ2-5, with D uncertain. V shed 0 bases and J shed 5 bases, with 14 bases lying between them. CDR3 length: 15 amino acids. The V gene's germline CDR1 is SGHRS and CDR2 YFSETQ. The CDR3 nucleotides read TGCGCCAGCAGCTTGGGGGCCACAGAATGGGAGACCCAGTACTTC. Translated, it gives CASSLGATEWETQYF.

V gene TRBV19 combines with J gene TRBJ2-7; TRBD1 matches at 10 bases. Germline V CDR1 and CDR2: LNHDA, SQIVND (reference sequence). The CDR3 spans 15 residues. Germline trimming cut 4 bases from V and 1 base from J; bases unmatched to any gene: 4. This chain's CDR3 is CASSRGQGRSYEQYF. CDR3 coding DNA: TGTGCCAGTAGTAGGGGACAGGGGAGGTCCTACGAGCAGTACTTC.

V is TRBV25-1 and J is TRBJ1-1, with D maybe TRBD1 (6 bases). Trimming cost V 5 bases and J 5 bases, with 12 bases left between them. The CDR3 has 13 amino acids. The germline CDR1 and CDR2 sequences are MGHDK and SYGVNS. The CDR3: CASSIQGGTEAFF. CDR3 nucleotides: TGTGCCAGCAGTATACAGGGTGGAACTGAAGCTTTCTTT.

CDR3 sequence (DNA): TGTGCCAGCAGGACACAGGGTTGGGAGCAGTACTTC. Protein: CASRTQGWEQYF. This sequence joins TRBV28 and TRBJ2-7, with D perhaps matching TRBD1 (6 bases). Germline V gives CDR1 MDHEN, CDR2 SYDVKM. CDR3 length: 12 residues. Trimming stripped 6 bases from V and 7 bases from J, with 13 bases between.

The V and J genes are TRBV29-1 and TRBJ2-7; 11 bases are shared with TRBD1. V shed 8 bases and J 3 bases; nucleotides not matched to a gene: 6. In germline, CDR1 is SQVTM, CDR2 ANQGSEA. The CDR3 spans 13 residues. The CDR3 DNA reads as TGCAGCATATCCGGGACAGGGGGCTACGAGCAGTACTTC. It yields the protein CSISGTGGYEQYF.

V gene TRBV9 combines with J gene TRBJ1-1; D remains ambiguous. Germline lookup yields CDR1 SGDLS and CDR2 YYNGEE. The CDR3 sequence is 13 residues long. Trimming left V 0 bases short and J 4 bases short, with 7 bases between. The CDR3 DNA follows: TGTGCCAGCAGCGTAGCTTCTTTCACTGAAGCTTTCTTT. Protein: CASSVASFTEAFF.

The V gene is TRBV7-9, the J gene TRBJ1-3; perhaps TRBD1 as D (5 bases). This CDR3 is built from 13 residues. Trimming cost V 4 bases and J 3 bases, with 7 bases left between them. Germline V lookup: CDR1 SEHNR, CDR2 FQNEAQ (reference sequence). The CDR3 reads CASSSGYGNTIYF. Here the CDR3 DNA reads TGTGCCAGCAGCTCAGGGTATGGAAACACCATATATTTT.

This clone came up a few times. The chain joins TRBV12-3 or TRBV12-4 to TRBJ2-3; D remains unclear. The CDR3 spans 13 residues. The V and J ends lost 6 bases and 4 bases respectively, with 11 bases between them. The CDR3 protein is CASRMAVADTQYF. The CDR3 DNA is TGTGCCAGCAGGATGGCGGTGGCAGATACGCAGTATTTT.

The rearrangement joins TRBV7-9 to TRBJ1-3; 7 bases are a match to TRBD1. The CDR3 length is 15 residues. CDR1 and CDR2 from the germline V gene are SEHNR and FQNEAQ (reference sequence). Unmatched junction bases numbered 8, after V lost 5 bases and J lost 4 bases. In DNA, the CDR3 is TGTGCCAGCAGCCCGAACAGGGGAGCCGGAAACACCATATATTTT. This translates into CASSPNRGAGNTIYF.

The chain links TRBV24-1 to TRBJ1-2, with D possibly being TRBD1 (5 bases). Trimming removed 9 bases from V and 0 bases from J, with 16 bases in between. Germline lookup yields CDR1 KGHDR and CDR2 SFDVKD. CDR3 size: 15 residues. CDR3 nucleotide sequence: TGTGCCACCTCACCGGGGGGGACTCCTAACTATGGCTACACCTTC. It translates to CATSPGGTPNYGYTF.